This TCR beta chain was identified in a study of T-cell reconstitution after alpha-beta-depleted transplantation in children. Whole-study findings and limits: T-cell counts and diversity were attributed mostly to newly produced T cells one year after transplant.

The library targeted TCRbeta and was prepared with unique molecular identifiers. TCRdb called the PCR reads again in MiXCR, with one record for every CDR3 protein. The sample records about 980,000 distinct CDR3 sequences, roughly 29% being singletons. With respect to this clonotype: Its antigen is unidentified.

The CDR3 runs 19 residues. CDR1 is KGHSH and CDR2 is LQKENI in the germline V gene. The junction had 11 bases not matched to a gene; V was cut back by 2 bases and J by 0 bases. This clonotype was obtained from a boy less than two years old who had a stem cell transplant for SCID, so the T cells may come from the graft donor. The chain combines TRBV18 with TRBJ2-1; 9 bases are shared with TRBD2. The specimen was PBMCs, mostly from graft donor cells, collected 360 days after TCRalphabeta/CD19-depleted stem cell transplant. The CDR3 nucleotides are TGTGCCAGCTCACCAACTTTAGCGGGGGCCCCGAGCTCCTACAATGAGCAGTTCTTC. Translation gives CASSPTLAGAPSSYNEQFF.